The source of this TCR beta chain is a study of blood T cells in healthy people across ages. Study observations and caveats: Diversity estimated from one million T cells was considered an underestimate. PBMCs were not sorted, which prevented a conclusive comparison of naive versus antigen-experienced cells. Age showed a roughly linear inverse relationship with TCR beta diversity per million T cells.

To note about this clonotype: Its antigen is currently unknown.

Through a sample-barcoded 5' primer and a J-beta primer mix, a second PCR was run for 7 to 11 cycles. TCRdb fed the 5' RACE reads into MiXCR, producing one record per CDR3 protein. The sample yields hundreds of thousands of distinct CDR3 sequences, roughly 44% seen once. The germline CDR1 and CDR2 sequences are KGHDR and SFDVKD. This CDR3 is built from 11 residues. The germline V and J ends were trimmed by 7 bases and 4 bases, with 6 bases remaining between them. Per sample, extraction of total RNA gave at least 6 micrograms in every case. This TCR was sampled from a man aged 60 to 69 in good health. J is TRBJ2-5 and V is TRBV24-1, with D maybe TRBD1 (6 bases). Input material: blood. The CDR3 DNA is TGTGCCACCAGACAGGGAGAGACCCAGTACTTC. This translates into CATRQGETQYF.